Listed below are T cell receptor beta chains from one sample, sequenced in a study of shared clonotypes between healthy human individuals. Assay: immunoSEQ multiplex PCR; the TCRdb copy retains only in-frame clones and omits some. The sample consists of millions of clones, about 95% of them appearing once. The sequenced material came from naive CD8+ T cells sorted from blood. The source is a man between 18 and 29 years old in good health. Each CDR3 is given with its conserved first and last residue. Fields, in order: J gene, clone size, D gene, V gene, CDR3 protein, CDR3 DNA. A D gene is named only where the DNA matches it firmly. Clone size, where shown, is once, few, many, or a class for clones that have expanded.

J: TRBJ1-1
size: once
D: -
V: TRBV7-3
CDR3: CASSLTLGHAEAFF
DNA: TGTGCCAGCAGCTTAACTCTTGGACATGCTGAAGCTTTCTTT

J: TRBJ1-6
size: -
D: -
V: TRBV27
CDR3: CASSLERGGSPLHF
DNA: TGTGCCAGCAGTTTAGAGAGGGGAGGTTCACCCCTCCACTTT

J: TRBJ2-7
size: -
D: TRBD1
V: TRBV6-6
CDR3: CARNTGDYEQYF
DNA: TGTGCCAGAAACACAGGGGACTACGAGCAGTACTTC

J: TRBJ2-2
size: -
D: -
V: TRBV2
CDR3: CASSDQGNGELFF
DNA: TGTGCCAGCAGTGATCAGGGGAACGGGGAGCTGTTTTTT

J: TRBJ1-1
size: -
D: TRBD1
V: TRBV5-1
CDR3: CASSPISTGDGTEAFF
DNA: TGCGCCAGCAGCCCTATTTCAACAGGGGATGGGACTGAAGCTTTCTTT

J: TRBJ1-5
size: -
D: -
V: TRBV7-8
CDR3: CASSFAVGDSNQPQHF
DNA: TGTGCCAGCAGCTTCGCCGTTGGGGATAGCAATCAGCCCCAGCATTTT

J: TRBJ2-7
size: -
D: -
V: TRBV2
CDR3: CASSEALMSSGTYEQYF
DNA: TGTGCCAGCAGTGAAGCGCTCATGAGCTCAGGGACCTACGAGCAGTACTTC

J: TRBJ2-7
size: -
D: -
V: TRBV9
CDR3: CASSVGQGSTYEQYF
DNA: TGTGCCAGCAGCGTAGGGCAGGGGAGCACCTACGAGCAGTACTTC

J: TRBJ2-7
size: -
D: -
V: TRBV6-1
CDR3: CASSEWIQGGSYEQYF
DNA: TGTGCCAGCAGTGAGTGGATCCAGGGGGGCTCCTACGAGCAGTACTTC

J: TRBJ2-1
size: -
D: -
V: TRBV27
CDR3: CASSLSSPSYNEQFF
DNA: TGTGCCAGCAGTTTATCTAGCCCCTCCTACAATGAGCAGTTCTTC

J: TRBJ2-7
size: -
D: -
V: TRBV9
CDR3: CASSAPKERISYEQYF
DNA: TGTGCCAGCAGCGCTCCCAAAGAGCGGATCTCCTACGAGCAGTACTTC

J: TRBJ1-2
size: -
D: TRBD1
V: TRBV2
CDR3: CASKRTGNYGYTF
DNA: TGTGCCAGCAAACGGACAGGGAACTATGGCTACACCTTC

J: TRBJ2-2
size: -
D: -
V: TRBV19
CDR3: CASALMGVNTGELFF
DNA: TGTGCCAGCGCCCTTATGGGGGTTAACACCGGGGAGCTGTTTTTT

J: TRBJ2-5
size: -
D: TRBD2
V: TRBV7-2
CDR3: CASSSSGTSGETQYF
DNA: TGTGCCAGCAGCTCATCCGGGACTAGTGGAGAGACCCAGTACTTC

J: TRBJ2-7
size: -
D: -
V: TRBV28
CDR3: CASSLGDEYEQYF
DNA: TGTGCCAGCAGTTTAGGGGACGAATACGAGCAGTACTTC

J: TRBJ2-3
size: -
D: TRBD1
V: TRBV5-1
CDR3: CASSPDRGYRTDTQYF
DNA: TGCGCCAGCAGCCCGGACAGGGGGTATCGCACAGATACGCAGTATTTT

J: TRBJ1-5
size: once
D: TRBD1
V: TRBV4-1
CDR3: CASSRKTGGHDQPQHF
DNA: TGCGCCAGCAGCCGAAAGACAGGGGGCCATGATCAGCCCCAGCATTTT

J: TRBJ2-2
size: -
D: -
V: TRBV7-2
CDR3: CASSSYGGSLTGELFF
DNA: TGTGCCAGCAGCTCTTATGGGGGGAGCCTGACCGGGGAGCTGTTTTTT

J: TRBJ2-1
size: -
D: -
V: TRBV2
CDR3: CASSEFGNNEQFF
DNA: TGTGCCAGCAGTGAGTTTGGGAATAATGAGCAGTTCTTC

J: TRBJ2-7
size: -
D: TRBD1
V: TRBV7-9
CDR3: CASSSLDRDQVGHSYEQYF
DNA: TGTGCCAGCAGCTCTCTTGACAGGGATCAAGTGGGTCACTCCTACGAGCAGTACTTC

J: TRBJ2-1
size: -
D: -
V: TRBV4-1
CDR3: CASSQDLGSSSYNEQFF
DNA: TGCGCCAGCAGCCAAGATCTGGGGTCGTCCTCCTACAATGAGCAGTTCTTC

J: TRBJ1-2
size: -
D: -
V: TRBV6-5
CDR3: CASSYSVEVWNGYTF
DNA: TGTGCCAGCAGTTATTCGGTGGAAGTGTGGAATGGCTACACCTTC

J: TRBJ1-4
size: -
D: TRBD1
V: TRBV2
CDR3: CASSVRGVDEKLFF
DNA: TGTGCCAGCAGTGTCAGGGGGGTAGATGAAAAACTGTTTTTT

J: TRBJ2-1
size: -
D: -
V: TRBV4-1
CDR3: CASSPRGSSYNEQFF
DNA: TGCGCCAGCAGCCCCAGAGGGAGCTCCTACAATGAGCAGTTCTTC

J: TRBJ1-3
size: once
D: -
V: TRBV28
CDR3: CASSETGTSGNTIYF
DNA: TGTGCCAGCAGCGAAACAGGGACTTCTGGAAACACCATATATTTT

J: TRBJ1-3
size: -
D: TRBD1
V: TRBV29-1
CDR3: CSVEDWRDRVSGNTIYF
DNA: TGCAGCGTTGAAGATTGGCGGGACAGGGTGTCTGGAAACACCATATATTTT

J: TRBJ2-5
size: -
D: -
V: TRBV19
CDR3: CASSMYPGEEETQYF
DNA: TGTGCCAGTAGTATGTATCCAGGGGAGGAAGAGACCCAGTACTTC

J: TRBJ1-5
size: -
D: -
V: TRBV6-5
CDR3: CASSYRGSNQPQHF
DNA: TGTGCCAGCAGTTACAGGGGCTCCAATCAGCCCCAGCATTTT

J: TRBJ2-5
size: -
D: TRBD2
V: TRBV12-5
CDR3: CASGLPAGGSQETQYF
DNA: TGTGCTAGTGGTTTGCCGGCGGGAGGTAGCCAAGAGACCCAGTACTTC

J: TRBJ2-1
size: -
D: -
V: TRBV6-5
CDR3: CASSLDRGTDEQFF
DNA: TGTGCCAGCAGTTTGGATCGGGGGACCGATGAGCAGTTCTTC

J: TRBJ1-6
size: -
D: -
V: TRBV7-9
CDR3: CASSLGAPLHF
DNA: TGTGCCAGCAGCTTAGGGGCCCCCCTCCACTTT

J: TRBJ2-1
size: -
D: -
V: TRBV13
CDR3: CASSTGTHYNEQFF
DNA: TGTGCCAGCAGTACCGGGACACATTACAATGAGCAGTTCTTC

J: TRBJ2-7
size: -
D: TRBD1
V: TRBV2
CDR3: CASRPPGQGAYEQYF
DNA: TGTGCCAGCAGGCCCCCGGGACAGGGGGCCTACGAGCAGTACTTC

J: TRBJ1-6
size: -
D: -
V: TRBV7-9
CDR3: CASSLAIDSPLHF
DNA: TGTGCCAGCAGCTTAGCTATTGATTCACCCCTCCACTTT

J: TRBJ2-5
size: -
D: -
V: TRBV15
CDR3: CATSRDNEETQYF
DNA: TGTGCCACCAGCAGAGATAACGAAGAGACCCAGTACTTC

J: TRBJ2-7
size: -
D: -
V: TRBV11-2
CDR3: CASSSHTGNSYEQYF
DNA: TGTGCCAGCAGCTCCCACACAGGGAACTCCTACGAGCAGTACTTC

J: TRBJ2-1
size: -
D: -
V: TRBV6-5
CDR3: CASSYWDSDNEQFF
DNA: TGTGCCAGCAGTTACTGGGACTCGGACAATGAGCAGTTCTTC

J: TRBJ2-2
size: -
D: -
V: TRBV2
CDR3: CASSHPGTTNTGELFF
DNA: TGTGCCAGCAGTCACCCCGGGACAACGAACACCGGGGAGCTGTTTTTT

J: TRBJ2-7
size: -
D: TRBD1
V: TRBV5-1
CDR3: CASSSGQGYEQYF
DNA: TGCGCCAGCAGCTCGGGACAGGGATACGAGCAGTACTTC

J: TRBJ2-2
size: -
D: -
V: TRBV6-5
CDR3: CASSYSWEKGGELFF
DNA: TGTGCCAGCAGTTACTCGTGGGAAAAGGGCGGGGAGCTGTTTTTT

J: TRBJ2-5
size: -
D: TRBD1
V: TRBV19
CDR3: CASSTTGGALRETQYF
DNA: TGTGCCAGTAGTACGACAGGGGGCGCTCTTAGAGAGACCCAGTACTTC

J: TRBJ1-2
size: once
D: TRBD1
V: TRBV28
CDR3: CASREPGQEGYTF
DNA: TGTGCCAGCAGAGAACCGGGACAGGAAGGCTACACCTTC